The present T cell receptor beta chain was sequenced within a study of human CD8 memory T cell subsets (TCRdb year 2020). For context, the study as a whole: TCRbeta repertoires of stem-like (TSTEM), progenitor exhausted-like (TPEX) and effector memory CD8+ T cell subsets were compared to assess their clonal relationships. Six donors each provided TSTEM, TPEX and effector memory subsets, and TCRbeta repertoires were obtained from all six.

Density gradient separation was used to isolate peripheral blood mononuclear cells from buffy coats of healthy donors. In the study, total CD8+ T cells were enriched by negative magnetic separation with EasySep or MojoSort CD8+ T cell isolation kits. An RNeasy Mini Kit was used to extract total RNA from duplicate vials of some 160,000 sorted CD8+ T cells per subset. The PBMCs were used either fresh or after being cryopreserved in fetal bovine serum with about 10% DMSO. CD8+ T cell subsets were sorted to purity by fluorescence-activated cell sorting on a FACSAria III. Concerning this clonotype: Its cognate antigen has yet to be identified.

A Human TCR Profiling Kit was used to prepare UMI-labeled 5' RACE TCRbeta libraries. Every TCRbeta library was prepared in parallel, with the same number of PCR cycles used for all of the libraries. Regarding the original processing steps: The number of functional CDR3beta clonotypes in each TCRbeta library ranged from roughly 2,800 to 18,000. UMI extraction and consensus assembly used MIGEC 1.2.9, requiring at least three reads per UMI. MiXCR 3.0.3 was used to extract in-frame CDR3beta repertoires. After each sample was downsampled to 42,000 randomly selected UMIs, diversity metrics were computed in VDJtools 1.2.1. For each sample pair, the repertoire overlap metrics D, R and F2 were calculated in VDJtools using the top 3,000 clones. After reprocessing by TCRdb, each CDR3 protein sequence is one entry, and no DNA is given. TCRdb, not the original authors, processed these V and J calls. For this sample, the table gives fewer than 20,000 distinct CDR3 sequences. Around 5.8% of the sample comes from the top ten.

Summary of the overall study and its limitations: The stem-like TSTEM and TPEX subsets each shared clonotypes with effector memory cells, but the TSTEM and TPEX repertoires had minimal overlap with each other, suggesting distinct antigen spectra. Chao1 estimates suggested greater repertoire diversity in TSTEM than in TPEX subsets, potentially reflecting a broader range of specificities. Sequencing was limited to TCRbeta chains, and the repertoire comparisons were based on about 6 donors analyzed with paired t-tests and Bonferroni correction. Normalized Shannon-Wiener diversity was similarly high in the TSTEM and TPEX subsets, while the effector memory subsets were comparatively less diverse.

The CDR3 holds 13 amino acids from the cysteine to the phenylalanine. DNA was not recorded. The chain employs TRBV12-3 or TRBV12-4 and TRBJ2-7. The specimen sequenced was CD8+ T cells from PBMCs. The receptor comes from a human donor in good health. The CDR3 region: CASSPGRNYEQYF.